What follows are 16 T cell receptor beta chains derived from one specimen sequenced in a study of spatial heterogeneity in lung cancer. TCRdb passed the 5' RACE reads through MiXCR, listing each CDR3 protein once. Among 40,000 to 55,000 distinct CDR3 sequences, around 6.5% were seen once, and the ten largest hold about 39%. Time point described: sample taken at primary tumor resection. Unsorted whole RNA samples from tumor, nontumor lung or frozen PBMC were sequenced. Sequencing was performed on PBMCs, taken at surgery. The receptor set was obtained from a female donor with early-stage non-small cell lung cancer.

This clonotype was found many times. The J gene is TRBJ2-5, the V gene TRBV6-2 or TRBV6-3, with D tentatively TRBD1 (6 bases). There are 17 residues in the CDR3. V gave up 4 bases and J gave up 1 base, with 19 bases separating them. CDR1 is MNHEY and CDR2 is SVGEGT in the germline V gene. The CDR3 nucleotides read TGTGCCAGCAGTTCCTCGTCCTCGTACAGGGCCCAAGAGACCCAGTACTTC. This gives the protein CASSSSSSYRAQETQYF.

This clonotype has a count of ten or more. The chain joins TRBV5-1 to TRBJ2-1; weak D call: TRBD2 (5 bases). Trimming took 4 bases from V and 7 from J, leaving 18 bases between them. Germline V gives CDR1 SGHRS, CDR2 YFSETQ. The CDR3 length is 15 residues. The CDR3 DNA sequence: TGCGCCAGCAGCACGCGGGCCGGGTCGGGAAATGAGCAGTTCTTC. Its protein is CASSTRAGSGNEQFF. Full variable domain (outside the CDR3, taken from reference TRBV5-1 and TRBJ2-1): KAGVTQTPRYLIKTRGQQVTLSCSPISGHRSVSWYQQTPGQGLQFLFEYFSETQRNKGNFPGRFSGRQFSNSRSEMNVSTLELGDSALYLCASSTRAGSGNEQFFGPGTRLTVL.

This clonotype was recorded many times. V and J are TRBV19 and TRBJ2-3, with 13 bases that match TRBD2. The trim removed 4 bases at V and 1 base at J, leaving 2 bases unmatched. The V gene's germline CDR1 is LNHDA and CDR2 SQIVND (reference sequence). This CDR3 spans 16 amino acids. CDR3 sequence reads: CASSRGTSGGTDTQYF. The CDR3 region has the DNA TGTGCCAGTAGTAGGGGGACTAGCGGGGGCACAGATACGCAGTATTTT.

A few counts support this clonotype. The chain combines TRBV5-1 with TRBJ2-2, with D possibly TRBD2 on 5 matching bases. The germline V gene encodes CDR1 SGHRS and CDR2 YFSETQ. The CDR3 consists of 14 residues. Trimming left V 2 bases short and J 5 bases short, with 10 bases between. This CDR3 reads CASSLSRVTGELFF. As DNA, the CDR3 is TGCGCCAGCAGCTTATCGCGGGTGACCGGGGAGCTGTTTTTT.

This chain connects TRBV18 to TRBJ2-6; tentative D call: TRBD1 (5 bases). Germline values: CDR1 KGHSH, CDR2 LQKENI. This CDR3 contains 17 residues. V gave up 3 bases and J gave up 2 bases, with 14 bases separating them. CDR3 protein: CASSPVDSLTGANVLTF. For the CDR3, the DNA is TGTGCCAGCTCACCTGTAGACAGCCTCACTGGGGCCAACGTCCTGACTTTC. The full variable domain, rest sourced from reference TRBV18 and TRBJ2-6, is NAGVMQNPRHLVRRRGQEARLRCSPMKGHSHVYWYRQLPEEGLKFMVYLQKENIIDESGMPKERFSAEFPKEGPSILRIQQVVRGDSAAYFCASSPVDSLTGANVLTFGAGSRLTVL.

Worth noting for this clonotype: A much more abundant neighbour one base away suggests this may be a read error. This likely comes from a read error, as the CDR3 has no conserved phenylalanine or tryptophan at its end. The J gene is TRBJ1-2, the V gene TRBV5-6, with D perhaps matching TRBD1 (6 bases). The CDR3 length is 14 residues. V was clipped by 3 bases and J by 3 bases, with 12 bases between them. CDR1 and CDR2 from the germline V gene are SGHDT and YYEEEE. The CDR3 region has the DNA TGTGCCAGCAGCTACACGGGGGCGGACTATGGCTACACCTCC. Protein sequence: CASSYTGADYGYTS.

The chain has TRBV5-6 and TRBJ2-2; D remains unclear. Germline loops: CDR1 SGHDT, CDR2 YYEEEE. The CDR3 has 15 amino acids. Trimming shortened V by 0 bases and J by 1 base, and 7 bases separated the two germline ends. Here the CDR3 reads CASSLGPKNTGELFF. The DNA of the CDR3 is TGTGCCAGCAGCTTGGGGCCAAAGAACACCGGGGAGCTGTTTTTT.

This clonotype was observed many times. This chain joins TRBV11-2 and TRBJ2-1, with TRBD2 as a possible D gene (6 bases). The CDR3 runs to 15 residues. In germline, CDR1 is SGHAT, CDR2 FQNNGV. V lost 4 bases to trimming and J lost 2 bases, with 12 bases between them. The CDR3 is CASSSYSGTYNEQFF. In DNA form, the CDR3 reads TGTGCCAGCAGCTCGTATAGCGGAACCTACAATGAGCAGTTCTTC.

This clonotype appeared many times. The V call is TRBV5-4, the J call TRBJ2-1, with D maybe TRBD2 (5 bases). The CDR3 consists of 15 residues. Germline loops: CDR1 SGHNT, CDR2 YYREEE (reference sequence). V was pared by 5 bases and J by 0 bases, with 12 bases between. The CDR3 DNA is TGTGCCAGCAGGCCTGGACTCCCCTCCTACAATGAGCAGTTCTTC. Encoded protein: CASRPGLPSYNEQFF.

At least ten counts were recorded for this clonotype. J is TRBJ2-2 and V is TRBV29-1; 7 bases are shared with TRBD1. Per the germline V gene, CDR1 is SQVTM and CDR2 is ANQGSEA. V shed 6 bases, J shed 4 bases, and the junction held 11 bases outside the gene matches. The length of the CDR3 is 15 residues. The CDR3 protein is CSVRATGTSTGELFF. In nucleotides, the CDR3 is TGCAGCGTGAGGGCGACAGGGACGAGCACCGGGGAGCTGTTTTTT.

This clonotype was detected many times. CDR3 protein: CASSRTLRGAPNTGELFF. DNA of the CDR3: TGCGCCAGCAGCCGCACCCTTAGGGGGGCCCCGAACACCGGGGAGCTGTTTTTT. The V and J genes are TRBV5-1 and TRBJ2-2; TRBD1 or TRBD2 may be the D gene (6 bases each). This CDR3 spans 18 amino acids. Germline values: CDR1 SGHRS, CDR2 YFSETQ. Trimming pared 4 bases from V and 0 bases from J, leaving 19 bases between.

This clonotype was counted at least ten times. The genes are TRBV15 and TRBJ2-1; possibly TRBD2 for D (6 bases). The CDR3 has 14 residues. The germline gives CDR1 LNHNV, CDR2 YYDKDF (reference sequence). V lost 7 bases to trimming and J lost 0 bases, with 10 bases between them. In nucleotides, the CDR3 is TGTGCCACCACTCCCGGGAGCTCCTACAATGAGCAGTTCTTC. This sequence encodes CATTPGSSYNEQFF.

This chain connects TRBV20-1 to TRBJ2-3; D might be TRBD1 (5 bases). Germline loops: CDR1 DFQATT, CDR2 SNEGSKA (reference sequence). The CDR3 extends over 15 amino acids. V lost 5 bases and J 2 bases, leaving 17 bases between the germline ends. The CDR3 loop is CSAEFRARFTDTQYF. For the CDR3, the DNA is TGCAGTGCTGAGTTCAGGGCAAGATTCACAGATACGCAGTATTTT.

This clonotype has just a few counts. V is TRBV6-6 and J is TRBJ2-4, with D uncertain. Trimming left V 2 bases short and J 2 bases short, with 4 bases between. CDR1 and CDR2 from the germline V gene are MNHNY and SVGAGI (reference sequence). The CDR3 runs to 13 residues. The CDR3 DNA follows: TGTGCCAGCAGTTACAGCCCCAAAAACATTCAGTACTTC. Its translation: CASSYSPKNIQYF.

This clonotype was picked up a small number of times. V and J are TRBV6-2 or TRBV6-3 and TRBJ2-6; D might be TRBD2 (5 bases). The CDR3 spans 19 residues. CDR1 MNHEY and CDR2 SVGEGT come from the germline V gene. The germline V and J ends were trimmed by 1 base and 2 bases, with 18 bases remaining between them. This chain's CDR3 is CASSYLGGADFTGANVLTF. CDR3 DNA sequence: TGTGCCAGCAGTTACTTGGGCGGCGCGGACTTTACTGGGGCCAACGTCCTGACTTTC.

This clonotype was counted ten times or more. J is TRBJ2-5 and V is TRBV7-8; weak D call: TRBD1 (6 bases). Between the trimmed V and J ends, which lost 1 base and 4 bases, there was a span of 16 bases. The CDR3 is made up of 16 amino acids. The germline V gene has CDR1 SGHVS and CDR2 FQNEAQ. The CDR3 sequence: CASSLGQAGRRETQYF. CDR3 bases: TGTGCCAGCAGCTTAGGACAGGCCGGCCGAAGAGAGACCCAGTACTTC.